A single sample is the source of the 9 T cell receptor beta chains below, sequenced in a study of CXCR3-negative and CXCR3-positive naive CD8 T cells. Libraries of TRB cDNA were made by 5' RACE and carried UMIs. TCRdb reanalyzed the 5' RACE reads, giving one entry per CDR3 protein sequence and no DNA. The sample totals 75,000 to 100,000 distinct CDR3 sequences. What was sequenced was naive CXCR3- CD8+ T cells from blood. Specified subset: CD45RO-CCR7+CD27+CD95- naive CD8+ T cells lacking CXCR3 (TNR3-). These receptors were taken from a human donor in good health. Some clones in this sample may be carry-over from other donors' samples.

The rearrangement links TRBV7-2 to TRBJ2-7; as DNA is missing, the TRBD2 call by TCRdb cannot be tested. The germline gives CDR1 SGHTA, CDR2 FQGNSA. CDR3 length equals 20 residues. The CDR3 loop reads CASSYPEVPSGGASSYEQYF. The whole variable domain, filled in from reference TRBV7-2 and TRBJ2-7, reads GAGVSQSPSNKVTEKGKDVELRCDPISGHTALYWYRQSLGQGLEFLIYFQGNSAPDKSGLPSDRFSAERTGGSVSTLTIQRTQQEDSAVYLCASSYPEVPSGGASSYEQYFGPGTRLTVT.

The chain recombines TRBV10-3 with TRBJ2-7; TCRdb's D call, TRBD2, is unchecked because there is no DNA. Germline V gives CDR1 ENHRY, CDR2 SYGVKD. This CDR3 contains 15 residues. The CDR3 is CAISAFGEGTYEQYF.

This CDR3 reads CASSLGLAGYSDTQYF. The chain recombines TRBV28 with TRBJ2-3; TCRdb outputs TRBD2, but without DNA this stays unchecked. The CDR3 runs to 16 residues. Germline V gene lookup returns CDR1 MDHEN and CDR2 SYDVKM.

The chain links TRBV20-1 to TRBJ2-7; without DNA, the TCRdb call of TRBD2 cannot be checked. The CDR3 is 13 residues long. The germline V gene encodes CDR1 DFQATT and CDR2 SNEGSKA (reference sequence). The CDR3 reads CSARSGGAYEQYF.

The J gene is TRBJ2-7, the V gene TRBV25-1; TCRdb's D call, TRBD2, is unchecked because there is no DNA. Germline V gives CDR1 MGHDK, CDR2 SYGVNS. The CDR3 extends over 15 amino acids. This CDR3 is CASSTGLAGTYEQYF.

The J gene is TRBJ2-1, the V gene TRBV19. The germline gives CDR1 LNHDA, CDR2 SQIVND (reference sequence). The CDR3 is 14 residues long. The CDR3 loop is CASSSGTPYNEQFF.

This chain connects TRBV28 to TRBJ2-7. CDR3 length equals 14 residues. Germline CDR1 reads MDHEN; CDR2 reads SYDVKM. CDR3 sequence reads: CASSFYGSGYEQYF. Full variable domain (outside the CDR3, taken from reference TRBV28 and TRBJ2-7): DVKVTQSSRYLVKRTGEKVFLECVQDMDHENMFWYRQDPGLGLRLIYFSYDVKMKEKGDIPEGYSVSREKKERFSLILESASTNQTSMYLCASSFYGSGYEQYFGPGTRLTVT.

This sequence joins TRBV6-6 and TRBJ2-7. The CDR3 consists of 13 residues. CDR1 is MNHNY and CDR2 is SVGAGI in the germline V gene (reference sequence). CDR3 in amino acids: CASSSGFLYEQYF.

This sequence joins TRBV19 and TRBJ2-5; the D call of TRBD1 rests on TCRdb alone, since no DNA is present to check it. The CDR3 runs to 16 residues. Germline CDR1 is LNHDA and CDR2 is SQIVND (reference sequence). The CDR3 spells CASSPQSGNNRGTQYF.